This T cell receptor beta chain comes out of a study of blood T cell repertoires in COVID-19. As for the study in general: PBMCs, B-cell-depleted T cells, or T cells provided the cDNA or gDNA that made up the material.

In the original processing: Reference gene primer amplification gave estimated nucleated cell counts. Sequenced by immunoSEQ multiplex PCR; TCRdb stores in-frame clones only, minus some. The DNA gave D and trimming, while V, J and clone size come from that table. The table records roughly 150,000 clones, approximately 85% of them present only once. The TCR was taken from a man between 50 and 59 years old with acute or convalescent COVID-19. The sample was peripheral blood.

The CDR3 region has the DNA TGTGCCAGTACCCTAAGCGGGGCCCGAGATACGCAGTATTTT. This translates into CASTLSGARDTQYF. The rearrangement uses TRBV19 and TRBJ2-3; TRBD2 agrees at 7 bases. Germline CDR1 reads LNHDA; CDR2 reads SQIVND (reference sequence). The CDR3 length is 14 residues. V shed 7 bases and J 5 bases; nucleotides not matched to a gene: 9.